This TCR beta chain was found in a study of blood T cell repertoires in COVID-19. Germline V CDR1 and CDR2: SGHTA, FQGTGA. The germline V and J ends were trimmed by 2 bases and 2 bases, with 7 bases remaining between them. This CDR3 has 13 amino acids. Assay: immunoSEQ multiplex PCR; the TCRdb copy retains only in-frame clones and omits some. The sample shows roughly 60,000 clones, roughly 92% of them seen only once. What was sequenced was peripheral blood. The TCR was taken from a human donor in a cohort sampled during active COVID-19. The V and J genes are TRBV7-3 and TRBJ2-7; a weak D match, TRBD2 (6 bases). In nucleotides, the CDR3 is TGTGCCAGCAGCTTAGGGGAGGCCTACGAGCAGTACTTC. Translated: CASSLGEAYEQYF.